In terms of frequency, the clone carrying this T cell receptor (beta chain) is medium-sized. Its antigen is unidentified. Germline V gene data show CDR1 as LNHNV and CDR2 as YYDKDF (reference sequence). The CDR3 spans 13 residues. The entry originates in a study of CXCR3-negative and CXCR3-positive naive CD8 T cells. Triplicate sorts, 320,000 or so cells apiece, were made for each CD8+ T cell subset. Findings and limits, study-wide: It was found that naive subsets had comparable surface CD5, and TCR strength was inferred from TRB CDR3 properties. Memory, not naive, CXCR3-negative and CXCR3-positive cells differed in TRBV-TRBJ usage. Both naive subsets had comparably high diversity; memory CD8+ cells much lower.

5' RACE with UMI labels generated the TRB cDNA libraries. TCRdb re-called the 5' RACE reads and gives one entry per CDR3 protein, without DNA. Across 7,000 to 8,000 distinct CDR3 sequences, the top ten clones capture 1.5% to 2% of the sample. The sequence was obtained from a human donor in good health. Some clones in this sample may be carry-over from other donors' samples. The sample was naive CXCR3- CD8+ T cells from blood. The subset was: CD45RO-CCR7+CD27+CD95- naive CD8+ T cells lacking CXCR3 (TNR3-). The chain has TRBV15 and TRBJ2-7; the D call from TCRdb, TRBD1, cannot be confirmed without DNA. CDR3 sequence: CATSSDRGREQYF.